This entry concerns a single T cell receptor (beta chain). Its antigen is currently unknown. The entry originates in a study of CD8+ T cells in alopecia areata. Across the whole study: Treated patients were dosed with oral tofacitinib, taking 5 to 10 mg twice daily. The study's findings and limits: The presence of one nonresponder keeps the tie between baseline CD8+ expansion and response uncertain. Patients showed less clear TCR sequence sharing than mice, possibly partly because of HLA diversity.

Extraction and reverse transcription of RNA yielded cDNA as the sequencing template. Assay: immunoSEQ multiplex PCR; the TCRdb copy retains only in-frame clones and omits some. The sample lists approximately 200,000 clones; 58% were seen once. CDR3 length: 13 amino acids. Germline V gives CDR1 SGDLS, CDR2 YYNGEE. Trimming left V 1 base short and J 2 bases short, with 6 bases between. The treatment: oral pan-JAK inhibitor, 5-10 mg twice daily. Peripheral blood and lesional scalp punch biopsies came from alopecia areata patients. This chain uses TRBV9 with TRBJ1-1, with no clear D. The sequence derives from a human donor with alopecia areata. The sample consisted of CD4+ T cells sorted from blood, taken at week 24, from a patient treated with tofacitinib. The CDR3 is CASSVLGNTEAFF. CDR3 sequence (DNA): TGTGCCAGCAGCGTACTGGGTAACACTGAAGCTTTCTTT.